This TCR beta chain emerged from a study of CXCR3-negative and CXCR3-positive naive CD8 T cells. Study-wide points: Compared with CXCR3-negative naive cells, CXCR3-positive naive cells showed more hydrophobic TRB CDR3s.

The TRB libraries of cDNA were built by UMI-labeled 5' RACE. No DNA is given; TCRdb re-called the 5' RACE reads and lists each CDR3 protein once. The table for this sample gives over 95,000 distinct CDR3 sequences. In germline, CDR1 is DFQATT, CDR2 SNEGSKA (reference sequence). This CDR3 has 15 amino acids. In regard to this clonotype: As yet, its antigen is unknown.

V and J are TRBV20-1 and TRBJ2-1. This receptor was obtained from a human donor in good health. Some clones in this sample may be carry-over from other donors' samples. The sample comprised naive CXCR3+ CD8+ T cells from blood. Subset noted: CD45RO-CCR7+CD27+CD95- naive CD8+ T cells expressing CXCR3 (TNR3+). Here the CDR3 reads CSARDPAAVYNEQFF.